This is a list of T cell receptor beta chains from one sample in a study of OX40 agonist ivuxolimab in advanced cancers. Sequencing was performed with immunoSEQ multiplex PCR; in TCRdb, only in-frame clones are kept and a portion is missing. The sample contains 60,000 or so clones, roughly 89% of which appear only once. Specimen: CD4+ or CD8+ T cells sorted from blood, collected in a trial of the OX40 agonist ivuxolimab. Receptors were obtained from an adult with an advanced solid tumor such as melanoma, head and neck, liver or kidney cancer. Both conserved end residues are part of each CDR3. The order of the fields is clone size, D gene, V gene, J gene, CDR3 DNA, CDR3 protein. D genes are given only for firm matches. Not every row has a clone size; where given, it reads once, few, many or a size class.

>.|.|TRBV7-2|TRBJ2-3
TGTGCCAGCAGCTATCGGGAGAACCGGCGGGATACGCAGTATTTT
CASSYRENRRDTQYF
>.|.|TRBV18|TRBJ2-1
TGTGCCAGCTCACCACCCACTTCCAGGGCCAATGAGCAGTTCTTC
CASSPPTSRANEQFF
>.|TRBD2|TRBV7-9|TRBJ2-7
TGTGCCAGCAGCTTTAGCGGGGGCACCTACGAGCAGTACTTC
CASSFSGGTYEQYF
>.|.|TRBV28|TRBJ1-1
TGTGCCAGCAAAACAAAACTGGGAGTCACTGAAGCTTTCTTT
CASKTKLGVTEAFF
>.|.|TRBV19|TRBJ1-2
TGTGCCAGTCGGGACCACGGCTACACCTTC
CASRDHGYTF
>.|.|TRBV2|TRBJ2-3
TGTGCCAGCACACGGGGGTGGGGCACAGATACGCAGTATTTT
CASTRGWGTDTQYF
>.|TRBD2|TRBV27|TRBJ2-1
TGTGCCAGTGGCCTAGCGGGCTACAATGAGCAGTTCTTC
CASGLAGYNEQFF
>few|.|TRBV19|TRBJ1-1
TGTGCCAGTAGGAGGGGAGGGACTGAAGCTTTCTTT
CASRRGGTEAFF
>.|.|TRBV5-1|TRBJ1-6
TGCGCCAGCAGCTTGGCTGGGGTGGTGAATTCACCCCTCCACTTT
CASSLAGVVNSPLHF
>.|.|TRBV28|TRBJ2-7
TGTGCCAGCAGTTCGGGGGGCGGGTGGCCCTACGAGCAGTACTTC
CASSSGGGWPYEQYF
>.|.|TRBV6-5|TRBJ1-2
TGTGCCAGCCGACAGGTTCCTAACTATGGCTACACCTTC
CASRQVPNYGYTF
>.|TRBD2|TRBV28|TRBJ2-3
TGTGCCAGCAGTTTCCCCCTAGCGGCCCCGGCAGGCACAGATACGCAGTATTTT
CASSFPLAAPAGTDTQYF
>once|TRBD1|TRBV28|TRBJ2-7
TGTGCCAGCAGTTGGACAGGAGAGAACGAGCAGTACTTC
CASSWTGENEQYF
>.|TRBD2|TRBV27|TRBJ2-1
TGTGCCAGCAGTCCATGGGAGGGTAGCGGGGGCTACAATGAGCAGTTCTTC
CASSPWEGSGGYNEQFF
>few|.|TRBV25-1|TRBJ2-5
TGTGCCAGCAGCCGGGACCCTAAAGAGACCCAGTACTTC
CASSRDPKETQYF
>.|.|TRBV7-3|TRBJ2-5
TGTGCCAGCAGCCCTCGTTTCGGGGCGACCCAGTACTTC
CASSPRFGATQYF
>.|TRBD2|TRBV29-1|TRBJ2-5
TGCAGCGTTGAAGGACTAGCGGGGGGGCCTGAGACCCAGTACTTC
CSVEGLAGGPETQYF
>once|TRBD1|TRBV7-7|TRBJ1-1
TGTGCCAGCAGCATGACAGGGGGTACTGAAGCTTTCTTT
CASSMTGGTEAFF
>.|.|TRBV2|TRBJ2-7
TGTGCCAGCAGTGAATTCTCCTACGAGCAGTACTTC
CASSEFSYEQYF
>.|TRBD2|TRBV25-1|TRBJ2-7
TGTGCCAGCAGTTGGCTAGCGGGAGGGCCGATCTACGAGCAGTACTTC
CASSWLAGGPIYEQYF
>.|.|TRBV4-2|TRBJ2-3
TGTGCCAGCAGCCAACACACAGATACGCAGTATTTT
CASSQHTDTQYF
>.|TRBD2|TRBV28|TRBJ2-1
TGTGCCAGCAGTAGGTTAGCGGGAGGGAGGTCCTACAATGAGCAGTTCTTC
CASSRLAGGRSYNEQFF
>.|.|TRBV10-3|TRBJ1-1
TGTGCCATCAGTGGTGGCAGGGGCCTGAACACTGAAGCTTTCTTT
CAISGGRGLNTEAFF
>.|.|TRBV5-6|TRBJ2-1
TGTGCCAGCAGTTTTAGTGCGGGGGCTCCCTACAATGAGCAGTTCTTC
CASSFSAGAPYNEQFF
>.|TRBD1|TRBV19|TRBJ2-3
TGTGCCAGTAGTAGATCCCTCCGACAGGGGGCTAACACAGATACGCAGTATTTT
CASSRSLRQGANTDTQYF
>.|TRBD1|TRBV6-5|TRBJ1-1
TGTGCCAGCAGTCTACGACAGGGTAAAGCTTTCTTT
CASSLRQGKAFF
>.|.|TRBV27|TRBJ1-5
TGTGCCAGCAGTTTAGGCAGGGGCCAGCCCCAGCATTTT
CASSLGRGQPQHF
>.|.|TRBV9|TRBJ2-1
TGTGCCAGCAGCGTGGACACGTCAGCTTACAATGAGCAGTTCTTC
CASSVDTSAYNEQFF
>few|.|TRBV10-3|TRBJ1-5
TGTGCCATCAGTGGTGAGGGTAGCAATCAGCCCCAGCATTTT
CAISGEGSNQPQHF
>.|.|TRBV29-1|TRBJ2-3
TGCAGCGTGGATTCTAGGAACACAGATACGCAGTATTTT
CSVDSRNTDTQYF
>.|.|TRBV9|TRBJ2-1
TGTGCCAGCAGCTCCGGGGCCCCCTCCTACAATGAGCAGTTCTTC
CASSSGAPSYNEQFF
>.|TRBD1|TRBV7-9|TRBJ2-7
TGTGCCAGCAGCTTACCCTCGTCGGGACAGGGAGAACACGAGCAGTACTTC
CASSLPSSGQGEHEQYF
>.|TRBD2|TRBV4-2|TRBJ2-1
TGTGCCAGCAGCCCAGGGACTAGCGGGAGAAGATTCTTC
CASSPGTSGRRFF
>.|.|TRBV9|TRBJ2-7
TGTGCCAGCAGCGCCCCCGCGTCCGAGCAGTACTTC
CASSAPASEQYF
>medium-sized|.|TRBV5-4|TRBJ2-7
TGTGCCAGCAGCTACGGGGGCACTTCCTACGAGCAGTACTTC
CASSYGGTSYEQYF
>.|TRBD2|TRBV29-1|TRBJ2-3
TGCAGCGGTAGCGGGAGCTCCTTTTTCACAGATACGCAGTATTTT
CSGSGSSFFTDTQYF
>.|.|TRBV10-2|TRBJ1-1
TGCGCCAGCAGCGGGGCCACTGAAGCTTTCTTT
CASSGATEAFF
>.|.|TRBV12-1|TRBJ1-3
TGTGCCAGCAGCTTAGGACAGGGGAAAACTGGAAACACCATATATTTT
CASSLGQGKTGNTIYF
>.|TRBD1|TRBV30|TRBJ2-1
TGTGCCTGGTCGACAGGGAGCAATGAGCAGTTCTTC
CAWSTGSNEQFF
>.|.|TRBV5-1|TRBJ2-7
TGCGCCAGCAGCTTGGTTTTCGACCGATCCTACGAGCAGTACTTC
CASSLVFDRSYEQYF